The rows below give T cell receptor beta chains drawn from one sample of a study of cytomegalovirus exposure and HLA in healthy donors. TCRdb's table, derived via immunoSEQ multiplex PCR, lists solely in-frame clones and lacks some. The sample includes 110,000 or so clones, about nine tenths of them seen just once. Input material: PBMCs. Receptor source: a man aged 18 to 29 in good health and CMV-seropositive. Each CDR3 is given with its conserved first and last residue. Each record gives: J gene, V gene, CDR3 length, D gene, CDR3 protein. A D gene is named only where the DNA matches it firmly.

>TRBJ1-1|TRBV5-1|13|NA
CASSWGTSTEAFF
>TRBJ1-2|TRBV28|14|TRBD1
CASSPPRGQGEPTF
>TRBJ1-3|TRBV4-2|16|NA
CASSQGQAISGNTIYF
>TRBJ2-2|TRBV28|14|TRBD1
CASSFQGDTGELFF
>TRBJ1-6|TRBV5-4|16|TRBD1
CASSQTGGYYNSPLHF
>TRBJ2-3|TRBV27|15|NA
CASSLRAWGTDTQYF
>TRBJ2-3|TRBV9|16|TRBD2
CASSVLSGGAPDTQYF
>TRBJ1-2|TRBV30|11|NA
CAWSYRYGYTF
>TRBJ1-5|TRBV6-1|15|NA
CASSETGRGNQPQHF
>TRBJ1-2|TRBV19|15|TRBD1
CASTADRGGGYGYTF
>TRBJ1-1|TRBV7-9|14|TRBD1
CASSLTGDRAEAFF
>TRBJ2-3|TRBV10-3|17|NA
CAISGSPLAQSTDTQYF
>TRBJ2-3|TRBV7-2|15|TRBD2
CASSRTSGAPGTQYF
>TRBJ2-5|TRBV4-2|16|TRBD2
CASSQASGGFQETQYF
>TRBJ2-1|TRBV28|14|TRBD2
CASSLFRGVNEQFF
>TRBJ2-1|TRBV5-6|15|NA
CASSRRDSGWDEQFF
>TRBJ1-6|TRBV5-1|16|TRBD1
CASSTSGQGAHSPLHF
>TRBJ2-2|TRBV7-9|15|TRBD1
CASSHLTGVAGELFF
>TRBJ2-3|TRBV10-3|13|NA
CAISEGWEDTQYF
>TRBJ1-4|TRBV13|13|NA
CASSGVTNEKLFF
>TRBJ2-7|TRBV11-2|16|NA
CASSLYLGGSTYEQYF
>TRBJ1-1|TRBV2|13|TRBD1
CASSDRDRERAFF
>TRBJ1-2|TRBV28|17|TRBD1
CASSLPSGQGDRGGYTF
>TRBJ1-2|TRBV4-1|15|NA
CASSQAPGVVYGYTF
>TRBJ2-1|TRBV5-1|14|TRBD2
CASRTSGGYNEQFF
>TRBJ2-7|TRBV10-3|13|NA
CAISEWKGDEQYF
>TRBJ1-2|TRBV29-1|13|TRBD1
CSAKAWTGDGYTF
>TRBJ1-4|TRBV2|15|TRBD1
CASSVQQGINEKLFF
>TRBJ2-2|TRBV9|16|TRBD1
CASSVKGTGGAGELFF
>TRBJ2-1|TRBV15|16|TRBD2
CATSKRAGTTFGEQFF
>TRBJ2-7|TRBV4-1|19|NA
CASSQLDGGPRDISYEQYF
>TRBJ2-7|TRBV27|14|NA
CASSTARRGAHGYF
>TRBJ2-2|TRBV6-5|13|NA
CASSYLQAGELFF
>TRBJ1-5|TRBV6-1|15|NA
CASTRTGSNNQPQHF
>TRBJ2-7|TRBV7-7|13|NA
CASSRQTGHEQYF
>TRBJ2-2|TRBV7-6|13|NA
CASTDTYTGELFF
>TRBJ2-2|TRBV2|16|NA
CASSEGMRLVTGELFF
>TRBJ2-4|TRBV6-1|14|TRBD1
CASRHRGVKNIQYF
>TRBJ2-2|TRBV6-5|16|NA
CASSYSSFRGTGELFF
>TRBJ2-6|TRBV5-4|19|NA
CASSLGALAMLSGANVLTF
>TRBJ2-1|TRBV5-1|15|TRBD1
CASSLEGQGYNEQFF
>TRBJ2-7|TRBV5-1|14|TRBD1
CASSWTGEGYEQYF
>TRBJ2-7|TRBV6-6|11|NA
CASKLGYEQYF
>TRBJ2-2|TRBV2|14|TRBD1
CASSVRQGPGELFF
>TRBJ2-2|TRBV25-1|14|NA
CVSSRGGDTGELFF
>TRBJ1-5|TRBV2|13|NA
CAGSEAANQPQHF
>TRBJ1-2|TRBV18|14|NA
CASLRDNQPYGYTF
>TRBJ2-1|TRBV6-5|15|TRBD2
CASSYSGGSYNEQFF
>TRBJ1-4|TRBV7-2|14|NA
CASSLMARNEKLFF
>TRBJ2-3|TRBV5-6|15|TRBD1
CASSLGGQGVDTQYF
>TRBJ2-1|TRBV7-9|11|NA
CASSPGYEQFF
>TRBJ2-3|TRBV5-4|16|TRBD1
CASSHPGQGSTDTQYF
>TRBJ2-5|TRBV5-1|18|NA
CASSFSGGVSPRQETQYF
>TRBJ1-1|TRBV7-2|14|NA
CASSLVLGAAEAFF
>TRBJ1-5|TRBV7-6|15|NA
CASSLGQAINQPQHF
>TRBJ1-1|TRBV6-1|13|NA
CASSTTVNTEAFF
>TRBJ1-4|TRBV25-1|15|NA
CASSEVGAINEKLFF
>TRBJ2-5|TRBV4-1|15|TRBD1
CASSQLQGAWETQYF
>TRBJ2-3|TRBV6-1|12|TRBD2
CASSEVAGGMYF